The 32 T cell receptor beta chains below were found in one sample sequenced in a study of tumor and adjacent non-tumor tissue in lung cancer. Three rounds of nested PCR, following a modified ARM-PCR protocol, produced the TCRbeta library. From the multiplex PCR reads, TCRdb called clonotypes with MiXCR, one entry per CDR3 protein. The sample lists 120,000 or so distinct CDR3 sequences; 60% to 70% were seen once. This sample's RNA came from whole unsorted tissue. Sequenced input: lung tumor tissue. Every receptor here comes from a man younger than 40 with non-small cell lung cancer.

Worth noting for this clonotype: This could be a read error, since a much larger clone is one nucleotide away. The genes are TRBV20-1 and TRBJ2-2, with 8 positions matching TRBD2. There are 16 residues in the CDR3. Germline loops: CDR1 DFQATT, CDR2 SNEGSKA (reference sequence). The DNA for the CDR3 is TGCAGTGCTAGAGAAGCGGGAGCGGCGAACACCGGGGAGCTGTTATTT. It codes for CSAREAGAANTGELLF.

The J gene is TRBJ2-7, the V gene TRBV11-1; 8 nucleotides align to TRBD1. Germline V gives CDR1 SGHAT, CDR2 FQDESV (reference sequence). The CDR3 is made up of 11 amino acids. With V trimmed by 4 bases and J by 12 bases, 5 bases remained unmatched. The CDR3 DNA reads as TGTGCCAGCAGCTGGGACAGGCTCGTGTACTTC. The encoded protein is CASSWDRLVYF.

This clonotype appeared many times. The CDR3 loop reads CASSPGLAGGSGELFF. CDR3 bases: TGTGCCAGCAGTCCTGGACTAGCGGGAGGATCCGGGGAGCTGTTTTTT. J is TRBJ2-2 and V is TRBV6-5; 14 positions agree with TRBD2. V was pared by 5 bases and J by 6 bases, with 5 bases of the junction left unmatched. The CDR3 runs to 16 residues. CDR1 MNHEY and CDR2 SVGAGI come from the germline V gene.

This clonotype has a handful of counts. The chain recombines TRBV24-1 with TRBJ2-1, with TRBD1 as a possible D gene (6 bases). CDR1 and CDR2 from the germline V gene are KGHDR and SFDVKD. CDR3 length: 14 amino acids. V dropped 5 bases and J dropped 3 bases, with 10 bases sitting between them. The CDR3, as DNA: TGTGCCACCAGTGTTGGGGACATCTACAATGAGCAGTTCTTC. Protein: CATSVGDIYNEQFF.

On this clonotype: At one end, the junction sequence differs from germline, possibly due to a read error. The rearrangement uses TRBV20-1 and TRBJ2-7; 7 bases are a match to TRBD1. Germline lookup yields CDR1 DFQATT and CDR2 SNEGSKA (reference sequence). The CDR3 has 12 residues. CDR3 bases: TGCAGTGCTTACAGGGGACCGTACGATCAGTACTTC. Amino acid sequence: CSAYRGPYDQYF.

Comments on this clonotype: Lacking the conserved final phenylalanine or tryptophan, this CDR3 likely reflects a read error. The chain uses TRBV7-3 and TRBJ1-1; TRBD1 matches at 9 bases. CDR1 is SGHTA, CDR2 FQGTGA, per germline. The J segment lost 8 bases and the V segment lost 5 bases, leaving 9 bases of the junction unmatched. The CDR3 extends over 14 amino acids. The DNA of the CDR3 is TGTGCCAGCAGCGCTACAGGGGGCGCGTTCGAAGCTTTCTTA. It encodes CASSATGGAFEAFL.

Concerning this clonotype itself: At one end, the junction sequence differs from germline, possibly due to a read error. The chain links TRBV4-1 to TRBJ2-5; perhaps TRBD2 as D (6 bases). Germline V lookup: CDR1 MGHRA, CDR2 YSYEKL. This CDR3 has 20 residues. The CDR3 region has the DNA TGCGCCAACAGCCAACAGGCGCCTAGCGAGAGGGTTAGTGGCTGGGAGACCCAGTACTTC. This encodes CANSQQAPSERVSGWETQYF.

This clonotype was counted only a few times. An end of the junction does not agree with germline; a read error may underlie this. CDR3 loop: CASRQGFGRPQETQYF. The CDR3 region has the DNA TGCGCCAGCAGACAAGGTTTCGGACGTCCCCAAGAGACCCAGTACTTC. V and J are TRBV4-3 and TRBJ2-5; no reliable D call. From germline, CDR1 is LGHNA and CDR2 YSLEER. The CDR3 consists of 16 residues.

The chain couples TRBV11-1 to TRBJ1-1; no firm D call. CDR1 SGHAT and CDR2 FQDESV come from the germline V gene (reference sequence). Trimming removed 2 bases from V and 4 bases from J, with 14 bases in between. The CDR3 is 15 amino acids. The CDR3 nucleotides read TGTGCCAGCAGCTTATCCACAGTGGGTGGCACTGAAGCTTTCTTT. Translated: CASSLSTVGGTEAFF.

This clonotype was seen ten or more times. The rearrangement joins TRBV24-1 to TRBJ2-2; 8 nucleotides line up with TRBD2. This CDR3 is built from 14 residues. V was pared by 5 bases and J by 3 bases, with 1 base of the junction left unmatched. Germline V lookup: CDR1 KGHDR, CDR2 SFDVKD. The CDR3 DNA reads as TGTGCCACCAGTGGGACTAGCCACACCGGGGAGCTGTTTTTT. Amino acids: CATSGTSHTGELFF.

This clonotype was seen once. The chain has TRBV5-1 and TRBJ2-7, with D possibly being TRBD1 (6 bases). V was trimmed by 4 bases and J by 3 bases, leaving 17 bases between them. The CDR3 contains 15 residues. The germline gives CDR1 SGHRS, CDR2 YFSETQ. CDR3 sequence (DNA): TGCGCCAGCAGCAGAGGCGGCAGGGGAGACTACGAGCAGTACTTC. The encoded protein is CASSRGGRGDYEQYF.

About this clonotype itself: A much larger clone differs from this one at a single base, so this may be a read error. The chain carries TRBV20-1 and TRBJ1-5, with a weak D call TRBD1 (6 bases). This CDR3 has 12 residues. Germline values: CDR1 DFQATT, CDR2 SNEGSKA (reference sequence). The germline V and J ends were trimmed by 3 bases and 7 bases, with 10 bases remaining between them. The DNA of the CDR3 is TGCAGTGCTAGGGCAGGGGAGCAGCCCCAGCATTTT. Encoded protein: CSARAGEQPQHF.

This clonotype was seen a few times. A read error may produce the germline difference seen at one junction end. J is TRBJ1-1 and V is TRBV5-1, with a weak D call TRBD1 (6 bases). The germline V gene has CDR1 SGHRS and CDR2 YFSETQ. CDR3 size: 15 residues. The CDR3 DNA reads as TGTGCCAGCAGAGCAGGGGACACCTTGAACACTGAAGCTTTCTTT. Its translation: CASRAGDTLNTEAFF.

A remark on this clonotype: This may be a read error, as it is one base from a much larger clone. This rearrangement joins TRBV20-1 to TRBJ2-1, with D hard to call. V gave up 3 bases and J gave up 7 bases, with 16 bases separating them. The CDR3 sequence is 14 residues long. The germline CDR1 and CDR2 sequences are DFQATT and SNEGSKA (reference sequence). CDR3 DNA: TGCAGTGCTAGTGTAGTGAGAGAGCCGAATGAGCAGTTCTTC. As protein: CSASVVREPNEQFF.

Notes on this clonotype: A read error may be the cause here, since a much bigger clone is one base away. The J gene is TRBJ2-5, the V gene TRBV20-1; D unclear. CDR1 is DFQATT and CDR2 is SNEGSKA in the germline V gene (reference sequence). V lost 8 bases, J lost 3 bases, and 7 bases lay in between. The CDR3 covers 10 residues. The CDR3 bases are TGCAGTACTATGAAAGAGACCCAGTACTTC. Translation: CSTMKETQYF.

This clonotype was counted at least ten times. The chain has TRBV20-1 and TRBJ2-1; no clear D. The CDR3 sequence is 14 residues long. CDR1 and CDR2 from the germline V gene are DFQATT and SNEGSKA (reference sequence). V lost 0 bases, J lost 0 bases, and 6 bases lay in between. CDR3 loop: CSARDLNSYNEQFF. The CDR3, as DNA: TGCAGTGCTAGAGACTTGAACTCCTACAATGAGCAGTTCTTC.

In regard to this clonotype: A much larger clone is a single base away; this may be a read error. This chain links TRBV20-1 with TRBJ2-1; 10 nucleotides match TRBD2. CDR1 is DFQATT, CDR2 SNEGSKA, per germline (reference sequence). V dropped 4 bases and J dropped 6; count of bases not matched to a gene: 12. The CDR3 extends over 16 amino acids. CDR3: CSAKDRRLAGVNEQFF. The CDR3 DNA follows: TGCAGTGCTAAAGATAGGCGGCTAGCGGGAGTCAATGAGCAGTTCTTC.

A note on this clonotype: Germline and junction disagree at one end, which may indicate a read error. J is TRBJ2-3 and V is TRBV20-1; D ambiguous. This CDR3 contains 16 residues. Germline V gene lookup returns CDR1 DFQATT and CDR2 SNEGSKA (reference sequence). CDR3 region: CSVPSTLRTGTVTQYF. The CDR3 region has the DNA TGCAGTGTCCCAAGCACCCTACGGACGGGCACAGTTACGCAGTATTTT.

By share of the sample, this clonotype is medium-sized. This CDR3 reads CASSSFQGTTYGYTF. The CDR3 DNA sequence: TGTGCCAGCAGCTCTTTCCAGGGGACCACCTATGGCTACACCTTC. The V gene is TRBV6-1, the J gene TRBJ1-2, with D possibly being TRBD1 (6 bases). The CDR3 totals 15 residues. Germline V CDR1 and CDR2: MNHNS, SASEGT. The V end lost 6 bases, the J end lost 4 bases, and 18 bases lay between the germline ends.

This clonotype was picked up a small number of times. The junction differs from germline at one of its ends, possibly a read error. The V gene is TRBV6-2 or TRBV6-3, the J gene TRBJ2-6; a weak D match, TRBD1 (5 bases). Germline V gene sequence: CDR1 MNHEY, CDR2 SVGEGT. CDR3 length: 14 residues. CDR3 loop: CASSDSSGANILTF. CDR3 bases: TGTGCCAGCAGTGACAGCTCTGGGGCCAACATCCTGACTTTC.

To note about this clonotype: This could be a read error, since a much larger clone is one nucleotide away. CDR3 nucleotide sequence: TGCGCCAGCAGCTTGGCGGACTACACCACAGATACGCGGTATTTT. It specifies CASSLADYTTDTRYF. This rearrangement joins TRBV5-1 to TRBJ2-3, with D possibly being TRBD2 (6 bases). The germline V gene encodes CDR1 SGHRS and CDR2 YFSETQ. The CDR3 covers 15 residues.

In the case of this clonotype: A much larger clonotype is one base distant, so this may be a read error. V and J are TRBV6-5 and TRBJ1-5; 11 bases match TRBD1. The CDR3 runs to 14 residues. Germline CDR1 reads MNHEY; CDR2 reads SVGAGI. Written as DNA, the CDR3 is TGTGCCAGTAGGACAGGGGGCATCGGTCAGTCCCAGCATTTT. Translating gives CASRTGGIGQSQHF.

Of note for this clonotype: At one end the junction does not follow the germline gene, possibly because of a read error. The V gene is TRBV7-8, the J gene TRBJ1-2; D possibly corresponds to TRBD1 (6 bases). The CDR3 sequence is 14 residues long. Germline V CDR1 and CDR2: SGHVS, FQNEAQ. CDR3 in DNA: TGTGCCAGCAGTCCGGAGGGGGACAACTATGGCTACACTTTC. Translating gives CASSPEGDNYGYTF.

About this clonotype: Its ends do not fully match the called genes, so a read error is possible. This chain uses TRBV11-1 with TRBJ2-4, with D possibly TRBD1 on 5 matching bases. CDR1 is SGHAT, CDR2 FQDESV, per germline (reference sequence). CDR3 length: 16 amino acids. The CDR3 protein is CAITHSGRATKDIQYF. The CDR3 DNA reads TGTGCCATCACCCACTCAGGCAGGGCAACCAAAGACATTCAGTACTTC.

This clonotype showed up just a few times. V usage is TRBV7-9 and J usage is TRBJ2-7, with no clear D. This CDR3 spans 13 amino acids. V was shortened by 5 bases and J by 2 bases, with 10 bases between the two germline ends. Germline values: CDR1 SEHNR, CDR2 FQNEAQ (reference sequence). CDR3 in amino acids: CASSPDFAYEQYF. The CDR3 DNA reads TGTGCCAGCAGCCCTGACTTCGCCTACGAGCAGTACTTC. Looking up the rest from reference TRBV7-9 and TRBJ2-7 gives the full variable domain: DTGVSQNPRHKITKRGQNVTFRCDPISEHNRLYWYRQTLGQGPEFLTYFQNEAQLEKSRLLSDRFSAERPKGSFSTLEIQRTEQGDSAMYLCASSPDFAYEQYFGPGTRLTVT.

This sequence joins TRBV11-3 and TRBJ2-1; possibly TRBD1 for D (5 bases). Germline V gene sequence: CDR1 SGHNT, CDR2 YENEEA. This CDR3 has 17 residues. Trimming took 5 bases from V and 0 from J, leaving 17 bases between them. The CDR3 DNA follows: TGTGCCAGCAGCACACGAAAGGGGCCCTACTCCTACAATGAGCAGTTCTTC. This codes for CASSTRKGPYSYNEQFF.

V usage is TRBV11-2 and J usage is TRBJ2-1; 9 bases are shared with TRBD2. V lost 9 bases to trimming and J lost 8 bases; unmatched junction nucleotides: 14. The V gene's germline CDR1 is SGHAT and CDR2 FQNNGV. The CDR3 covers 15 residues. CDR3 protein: CASGLILAGIDEQFF. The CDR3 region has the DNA TGTGCCAGTGGTTTAATCCTAGCGGGGATTGATGAGCAGTTCTTC.

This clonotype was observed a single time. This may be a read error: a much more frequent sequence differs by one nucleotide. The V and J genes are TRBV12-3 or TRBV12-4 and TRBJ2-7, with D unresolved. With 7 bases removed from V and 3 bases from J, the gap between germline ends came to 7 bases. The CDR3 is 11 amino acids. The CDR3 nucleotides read TGTGCCAGCATCCGCAGCTACGAGCAGTACTTC. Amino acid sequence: CASIRSYEQYF.

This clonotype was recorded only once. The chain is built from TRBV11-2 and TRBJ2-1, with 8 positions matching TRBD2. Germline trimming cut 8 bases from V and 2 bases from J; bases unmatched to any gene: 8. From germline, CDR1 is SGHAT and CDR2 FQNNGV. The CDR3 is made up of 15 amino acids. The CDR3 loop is CASGPLTSAYNEQFF. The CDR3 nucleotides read TGTGCCAGCGGGCCACTGACTAGCGCCTACAATGAGCAGTTCTTC.

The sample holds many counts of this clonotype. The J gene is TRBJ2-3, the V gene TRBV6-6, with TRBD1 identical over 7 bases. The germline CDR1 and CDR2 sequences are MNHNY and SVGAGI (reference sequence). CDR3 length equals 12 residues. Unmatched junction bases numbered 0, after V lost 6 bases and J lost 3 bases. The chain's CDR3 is CASRQGTDTQYF. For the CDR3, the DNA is TGTGCCAGCAGACAGGGGACAGATACGCAGTATTTT.

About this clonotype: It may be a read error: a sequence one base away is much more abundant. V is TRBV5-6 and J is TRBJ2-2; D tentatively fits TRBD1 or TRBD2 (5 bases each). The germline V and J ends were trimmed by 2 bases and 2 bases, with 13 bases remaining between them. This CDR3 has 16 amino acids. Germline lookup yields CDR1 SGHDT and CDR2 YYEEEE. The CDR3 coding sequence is TGTGCCAGCAGCTTCTCCGGGGCCATTAACACCGGGGAGCTGTTTTTT. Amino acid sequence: CASSFSGAINTGELFF.

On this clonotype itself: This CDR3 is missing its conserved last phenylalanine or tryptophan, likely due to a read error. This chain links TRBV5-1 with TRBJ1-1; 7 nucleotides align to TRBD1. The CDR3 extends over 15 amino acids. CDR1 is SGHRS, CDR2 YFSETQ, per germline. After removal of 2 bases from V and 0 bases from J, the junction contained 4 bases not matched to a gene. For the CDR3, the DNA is TGCGCCAGCAGCTTCCGGGACAGTATGAACACTGAAGCTTTCTCT. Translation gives CASSFRDSMNTEAFS.